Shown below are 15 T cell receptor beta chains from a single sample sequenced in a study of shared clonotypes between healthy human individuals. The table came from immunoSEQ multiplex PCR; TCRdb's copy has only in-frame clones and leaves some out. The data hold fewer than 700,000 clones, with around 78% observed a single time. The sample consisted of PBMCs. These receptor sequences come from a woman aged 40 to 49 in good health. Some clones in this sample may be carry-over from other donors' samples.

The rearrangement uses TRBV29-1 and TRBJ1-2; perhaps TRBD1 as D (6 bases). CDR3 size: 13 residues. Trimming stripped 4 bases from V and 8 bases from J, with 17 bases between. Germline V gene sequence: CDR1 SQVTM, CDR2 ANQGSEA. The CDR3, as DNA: TGCAGCGTTGGTTCAGGGGCGTCGCAAGGCTACACCTTC. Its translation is CSVGSGASQGYTF.

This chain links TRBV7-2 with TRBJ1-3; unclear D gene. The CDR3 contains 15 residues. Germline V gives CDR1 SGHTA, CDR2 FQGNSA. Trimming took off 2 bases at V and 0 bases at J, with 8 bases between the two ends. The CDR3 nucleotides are TGTGCCAGCAGCTTAAGCCAGTTCTCTGGAAACACCATATATTTT. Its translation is CASSLSQFSGNTIYF. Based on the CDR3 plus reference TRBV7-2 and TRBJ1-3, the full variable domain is GAGVSQSPSNKVTEKGKDVELRCDPISGHTALYWYRQSLGQGLEFLIYFQGNSAPDKSGLPSDRFSAERTGGSVSTLTIQRTQQEDSAVYLCASSLSQFSGNTIYFGEGSWLTVV.

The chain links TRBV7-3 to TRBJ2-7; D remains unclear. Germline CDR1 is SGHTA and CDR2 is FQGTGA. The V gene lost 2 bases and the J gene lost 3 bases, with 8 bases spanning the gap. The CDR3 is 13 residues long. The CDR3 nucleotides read TGTGCCAGCAGCTTACGCGGTGGCTACGAGCAGTACTTC. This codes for CASSLRGGYEQYF.

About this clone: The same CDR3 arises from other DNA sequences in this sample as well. The CDR3 here is CASSPGPNTDTQYF. The CDR3 coding sequence is TGTGCCAGCAGCCCCGGACCGAACACAGATACGCAGTATTTT. The chain couples TRBV7-3 to TRBJ2-3; the D is unclear. There are 14 residues in the CDR3. V lost 5 bases and J lost 2, with 11 bases in between. CDR1 is SGHTA, CDR2 FQGTGA, per germline.

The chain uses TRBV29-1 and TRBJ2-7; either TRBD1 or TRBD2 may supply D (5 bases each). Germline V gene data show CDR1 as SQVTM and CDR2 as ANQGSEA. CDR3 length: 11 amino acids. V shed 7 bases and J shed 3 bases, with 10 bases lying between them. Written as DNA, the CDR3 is TGCAGCGCGGGGACCGTCTACGAGCAGTACTTC. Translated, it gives CSAGTVYEQYF.

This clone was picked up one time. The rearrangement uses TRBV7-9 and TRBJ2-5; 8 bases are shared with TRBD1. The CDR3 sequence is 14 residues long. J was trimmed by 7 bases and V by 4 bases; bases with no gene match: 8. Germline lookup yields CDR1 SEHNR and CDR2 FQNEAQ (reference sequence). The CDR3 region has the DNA TGTGCCAGCAGCTCGGACAGGGTACAACGGACCCAGTACTTC. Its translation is CASSSDRVQRTQYF.

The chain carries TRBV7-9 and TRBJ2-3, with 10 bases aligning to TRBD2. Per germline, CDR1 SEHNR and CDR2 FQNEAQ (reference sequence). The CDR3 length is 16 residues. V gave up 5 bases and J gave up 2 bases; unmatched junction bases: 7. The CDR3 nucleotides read TGTGCCAGCAGCCTAACGACTAGCGGGTACACAGATACGCAGTATTTT. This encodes CASSLTTSGYTDTQYF.

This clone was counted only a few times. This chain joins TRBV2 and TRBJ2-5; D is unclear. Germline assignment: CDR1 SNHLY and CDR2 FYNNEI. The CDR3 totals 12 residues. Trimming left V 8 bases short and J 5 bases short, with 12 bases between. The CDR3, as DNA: TGTGCCAGCGCTTATACGGCGGAGACCCAGTACTTC. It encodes CASAYTAETQYF.

The CDR3 spells CASRPQGSGEQFF. The CDR3 DNA is TGTGCCAGCAGGCCACAGGGCTCGGGTGAGCAGTTCTTC. This chain connects TRBV6-4 to TRBJ2-1; tentative D call: TRBD1 (6 bases). Germline V CDR1 and CDR2: MRHNA, SNTAGT. V lost 6 bases to trimming and J lost 9 bases, with 15 bases between them. This CDR3 contains 13 residues.

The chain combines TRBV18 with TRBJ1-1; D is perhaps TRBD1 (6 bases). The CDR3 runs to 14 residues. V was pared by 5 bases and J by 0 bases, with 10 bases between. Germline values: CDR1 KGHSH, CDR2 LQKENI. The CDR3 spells CASSAGAMNTEAFF. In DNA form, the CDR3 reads TGTGCCAGCTCAGCGGGGGCGATGAACACTGAAGCTTTCTTT.

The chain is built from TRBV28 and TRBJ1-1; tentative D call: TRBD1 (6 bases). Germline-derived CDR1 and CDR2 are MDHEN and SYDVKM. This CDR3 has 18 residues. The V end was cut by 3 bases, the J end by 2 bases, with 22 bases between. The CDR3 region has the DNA TGTGCCAGCAGTTTCGTCCAAATCGCCAGGGGCGCAAACACTGAAGCTTTCTTT. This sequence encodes CASSFVQIARGANTEAFF.

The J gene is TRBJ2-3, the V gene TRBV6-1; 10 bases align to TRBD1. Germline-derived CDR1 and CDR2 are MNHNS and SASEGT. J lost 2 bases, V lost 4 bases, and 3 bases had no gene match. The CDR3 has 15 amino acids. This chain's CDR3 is CASSGGQGPTDTQYF. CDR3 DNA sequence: TGTGCCAGCAGTGGGGGACAGGGGCCCACAGATACGCAGTATTTT.

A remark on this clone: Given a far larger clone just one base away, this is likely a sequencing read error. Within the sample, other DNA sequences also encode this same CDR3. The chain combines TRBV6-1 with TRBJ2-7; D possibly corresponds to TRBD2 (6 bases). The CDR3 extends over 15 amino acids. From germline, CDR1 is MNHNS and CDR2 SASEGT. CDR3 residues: CASSEAEEGSYEQYF. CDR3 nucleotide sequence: TGCGCCAGCAGTGAAGCGGAGGAGGGGTCCTACGAGCAGTACTTC.

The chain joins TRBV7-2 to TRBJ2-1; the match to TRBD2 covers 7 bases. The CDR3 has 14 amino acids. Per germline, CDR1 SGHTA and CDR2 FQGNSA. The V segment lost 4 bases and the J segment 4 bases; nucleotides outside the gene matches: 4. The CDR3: CASSSSGMYNEQFF. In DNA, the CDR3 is TGTGCCAGCAGCTCAAGCGGGATGTACAATGAGCAGTTCTTC.

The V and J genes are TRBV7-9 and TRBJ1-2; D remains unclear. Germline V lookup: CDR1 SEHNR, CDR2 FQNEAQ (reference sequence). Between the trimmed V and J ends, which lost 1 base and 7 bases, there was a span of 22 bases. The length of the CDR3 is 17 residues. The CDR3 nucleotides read TGTGCCAGCAGCTTAGGAATTGCCGCCGTCACTGCCGCTGGCTACACCTTC. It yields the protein CASSLGIAAVTAAGYTF.